The rows below give T cell receptor beta chains drawn from one sample of a study of response to subunit inactivated influenza vaccine. TCRdb re-called the RT-PCR reads through MiXCR, storing one row per CDR3 protein. The sample gives 650,000 to 800,000 distinct CDR3 sequences, approximately 14% of which show up once; less than 9% is in the top ten. This material consisted of PBMCs from blood, taken 14 to 15 days before vaccination. Source of these receptors: a man aged 50 to 59 who received an inactivated influenza vaccine. Both conserved end residues are part of each CDR3. Fields, in order: J gene, clone size, D gene, V gene, CDR3 DNA, CDR3 protein. D genes are given only for firm matches. Only some rows state a clone size, as once, few, many or a class for expanded clones.

>TRBJ1-6|few|TRBD1|TRBV11-2
TGTGCCAGCAGCGGGGACAGGGGGATGGTTTCACCCCTCCACTTT
CASSGDRGMVSPLHF
>TRBJ1-1|few|TRBD1|TRBV6-1
TGTGCCAGCAGCGGTACAGGGGACACTGAAGCTTTCTTT
CASSGTGDTEAFF
>TRBJ2-5|NA|TRBD2|TRBV20-1
TGCAGTGCCCCTTGGGGGGGAGTGGAGACCCAGTACTTC
CSAPWGGVETQYF
>TRBJ2-4|few|NA|TRBV7-2
TGTGCCAGCAGCACGGGAGCGAGGAACATTCAGTACTTC
CASSTGARNIQYF
>TRBJ2-1|many|TRBD1|TRBV5-6
TGTGCCAGCAGCGCCGGGACAGGGCTTTCCTACAATGAGCAGTTCTTC
CASSAGTGLSYNEQFF
>TRBJ1-3|many|NA|TRBV7-6
TGTGCCAGCAGCTTAGGTCAGAGGCCCCTCTCTGGAAACACCATATATTTT
CASSLGQRPLSGNTIYF
>TRBJ2-3|many|TRBD1|TRBV20-1
TGCAGTGCTAGGGCCGGACAGGGAACAGATACGCAGTATTTT
CSARAGQGTDTQYF
>TRBJ2-7|NA|NA|TRBV28
TGTGCCAGCAGTCCGTCGGGCGGGCCAACCTACGAGCAGTACTTC
CASSPSGGPTYEQYF
>TRBJ1-5|NA|NA|TRBV12-3/TRBV12-4
TGTGCCAGCAGCCCCCGAAGGGCTGGTCAGCCCCAGCATTTT
CASSPRRAGQPQHF
>TRBJ2-5|few|NA|TRBV6-2/TRBV6-3
TGTGCCAGCAGGGCTACAGGGGACTGGGAGACCCAGTACTTC
CASRATGDWETQYF
>TRBJ2-2|many|TRBD1|TRBV12-3/TRBV12-4
TGTGCCAGCAGTGCCCTTCTGGGACAGGGCAACACCGGGGAGCTGTTTTTT
CASSALLGQGNTGELFF
>TRBJ2-7|once|NA|TRBV20-1
TGCAGTGCCTTAAAGGGGGGCGACGAGCAGTACTTC
CSALKGGDEQYF
>TRBJ2-5|NA|TRBD2|TRBV7-2
TGTGCCAGCAGCGGGGCTAGCGGGGGAGAAGAGACCCAGTACTTC
CASSGASGGEETQYF
>TRBJ2-1|NA|NA|TRBV14
TGTGCCAGCAGATTAGGGGGCTCCTACAATGAGCAGTTCTTC
CASRLGGSYNEQFF
>TRBJ1-2|many|TRBD1|TRBV12-3/TRBV12-4
TGTGCCAGCAGTTGGGGACAGAGCTATGGCTACACCTTC
CASSWGQSYGYTF
>TRBJ1-6|few|TRBD1|TRBV15
TGTGCCACCAGCAGGGAAACAGGGGGGAGCAATTCACCCCTCCACTTT
CATSRETGGSNSPLHF
>TRBJ1-5|few|NA|TRBV28
TGTGCCAGCAGTTTAAGCCTGGGCTATCAGCCCCAGCATTTT
CASSLSLGYQPQHF
>TRBJ2-2|NA|NA|TRBV27
TGTGCCAGCAGTTTCCGACATCTCCAGGCCGCCGGGGAGCTGTTTTTT
CASSFRHLQAAGELFF
>TRBJ1-1|NA|TRBD1|TRBV12-3/TRBV12-4
TGTGCCAGCAGTTTAGTTTTCGTGTGGTTGAGGACAGGGGATAACATGAACACTGAAGCTTTCTTT
CASSLVFVWLRTGDNMNTEAFF
>TRBJ2-5|many|TRBD2|TRBV5-5
TGTGCCAGCAGCTACGATCTAGCGGGGGGCCTAATACAAGAGACCCAGTACTTC
CASSYDLAGGLIQETQYF
>TRBJ2-1|few|TRBD2|TRBV7-9
TGTGCCAGCAGCATAGCGGGGGGCCGCTCCTACAATGAGCAGTTCTTC
CASSIAGGRSYNEQFF
>TRBJ1-2|few|TRBD1|TRBV19
TGTGCCAGTTCCCGGGACAGGGCCTTTGGCTACACCTTC
CASSRDRAFGYTF
>TRBJ1-2|few|TRBD1|TRBV7-9
TGTGCCGAAAAACAGGGGGCTAACTATGGCTACACCTTC
CAEKQGANYGYTF
>TRBJ2-2|few|NA|TRBV7-6
TGTGCCAGCAGCTTAGCTCTGAACTCACCCGGGGAGCTGTTTTTT
CASSLALNSPGELFF
>TRBJ1-2|NA|NA|TRBV4-1
TGCGCCAGCAGCCAAAAAACGCGGGGTGATGGCTACACCTTC
CASSQKTRGDGYTF
>TRBJ2-1|NA|TRBD2|TRBV24-1
TGTGCCACCGAGTATGCGGGAGTATCCTACAATGAGCAGTTCTTC
CATEYAGVSYNEQFF
>TRBJ1-5|NA|NA|TRBV29-1
TGCAGCGTTGATAGGGAGAATCAGCCCCAGCATTTT
CSVDRENQPQHF
>TRBJ2-7|many|NA|TRBV4-3
TGCGCCAGCAGCTCAACCTCCCTCGGACGGGGGACCCCCATCTACTTC
CASSSTSLGRGTPIYF
>TRBJ2-1|few|NA|TRBV7-2
TGTGCCAGCAGCTTAGAGACTGAGCAGTTCTTC
CASSLETEQFF
>TRBJ2-1|many|TRBD1|TRBV7-2
TGTGCCAGCAGCGGAGGTTGGGACAGCTACAATGAGCAGTTCTTC
CASSGGWDSYNEQFF
>TRBJ2-3|NA|NA|TRBV29-1
TGCAGCGTGTCAGATTGGGAGATCGCAGATACGCAGTATTTT
CSVSDWEIADTQYF
>TRBJ2-1|many|NA|TRBV5-1
TGCGCCAGCAGGGGCCCTGACAATGAGCAGTTCTTC
CASRGPDNEQFF
>TRBJ2-3|NA|TRBD2|TRBV6-5
TGTGCCAGCAGTTACCGGGGGGGCGCAGATACGCAGTATTTT
CASSYRGGADTQYF
>TRBJ2-5|NA|TRBD1|TRBV28
TGTGCCAGCAGCCCGGGACAGGGGCCCGGCCTAAAAGAGACCCAGTACTTC
CASSPGQGPGLKETQYF
>TRBJ2-3|NA|TRBD2|TRBV10-3
TGTGCCATCAGGGGGGGGTCTGAAGATACGCAGTATTTT
CAIRGGSEDTQYF
>TRBJ1-2|few|NA|TRBV7-9
TGTGCCAGCAGCTTAGGTCGGGGATCCGGATATGGCTACACCTTC
CASSLGRGSGYGYTF
>TRBJ2-1|NA|TRBD2|TRBV27
TGTGCCAGCAGTTTATTGGTGGCGGGGGGACCCCATGAGCAGTTCTTC
CASSLLVAGGPHEQFF
>TRBJ2-5|NA|TRBD2|TRBV7-9
TGTGCCAGCAGCCCCGTTAAGAGCGGGAGAGTCGAGACCCAGTACTTC
CASSPVKSGRVETQYF
>TRBJ2-1|few|TRBD2|TRBV6-2/TRBV6-3
TGTGCCAGCAGTTACTTGGGGGGGACCAATGAGCAGTTCTTC
CASSYLGGTNEQFF
>TRBJ2-3|few|NA|TRBV2
TGTGCCAGCAGCAGGATCTTAGTCACAGATACGCAGTATTTT
CASSRILVTDTQYF
>TRBJ2-5|few|NA|TRBV28
TGTGCCAGCAGCTACCACGTCCCGGGAAAAGAGACCCAGTACTTC
CASSYHVPGKETQYF
>TRBJ2-1|NA|NA|TRBV30
TGTGCATGGACGGTCTCCTACAATGAGCAGTTCTTC
CAWTVSYNEQFF
>TRBJ2-2|many|NA|TRBV12-3/TRBV12-4
TGTGCCAGCAGTTTAAGGGCCGGTAACACCGGGGAGCTGTTTTTT
CASSLRAGNTGELFF
>TRBJ2-3|few|NA|TRBV14
TGTGCCAGCAGCCAGGGGTGGGTCACAGATACGCAGTATTTT
CASSQGWVTDTQYF
>TRBJ2-1|NA|NA|TRBV6-1
TGTGCCAGCAAATCGGGGGCACTCCTCTACAATGAGCAGTTCTTC
CASKSGALLYNEQFF
>TRBJ2-1|NA|TRBD1|TRBV3-1
TGTGCCAGCAGCCCTTATATAAGCTTGACAGGGGGCAATGAGCAGTTCTTC
CASSPYISLTGGNEQFF
>TRBJ2-7|many|TRBD2|TRBV5-5
TGTGCCAGCAGCTTGTGGGGTCTAGCGGAAGCCCAGGGGCAGTACTTC
CASSLWGLAEAQGQYF
>TRBJ1-1|NA|TRBD1|TRBV25-1
TGTGCCAGCAGTGACGCAGGGGGTATTGGTGAAGCTTTCTTT
CASSDAGGIGEAFF
>TRBJ2-1|NA|NA|TRBV12-3/TRBV12-4
TGTGCCAGCAGTCCCAGGGGGGAGGGTTCATACAATGAGCAGTTCTTC
CASSPRGEGSYNEQFF
>TRBJ2-7|NA|NA|TRBV30
TGTGCCTGGAGTATATCTTCCTACGAGCAGTACTTC
CAWSISSYEQYF
>TRBJ2-2|NA|NA|TRBV7-9
TGTGCCAGCAGCTTATCTTCGGAGCTAAGCACCGGGGAGCTGTTTTTT
CASSLSSELSTGELFF
>TRBJ2-4|NA|NA|TRBV7-2
TGTGCCAGCAGCTTAGGTCAGAAAGACATTCAGTACTTC
CASSLGQKDIQYF
>TRBJ1-5|few|TRBD1|TRBV27
TGTGCCAGCAGTTCCTCGACAGGGGGGTTTCAGCCCCAGCATTTT
CASSSSTGGFQPQHF